The 18 T cell receptor beta chains reported below all come from one sample, sequenced in a study of blood T cells in healthy people across ages. Through a sample-barcoded 5' primer and a J-beta primer mix, a second PCR was run for roughly 6 to 12 cycles. TCRdb passed the 5' RACE reads through MiXCR, listing each CDR3 protein once. The data contain 1.5 million to 2 million distinct CDR3 sequences, around half of them seen just once; the ten biggest clones take up around 2.1%. The specimen was blood. These receptors came from a woman in her thirties or forties in good health.

This chain links TRBV7-2 with TRBJ2-7; D is possibly TRBD2 (7 bases). The germline V gene has CDR1 SGHTA and CDR2 FQGNSA. Between the trimmed V and J ends, which lost 6 bases and 4 bases, there was a span of 19 bases. The CDR3 length is 15 residues. CDR3 in DNA: TGTGCCAGCAGACTCGCGGGGGCAGGTTCGTACGAGCAGTACTTC. As protein: CASRLAGAGSYEQYF. The full variable domain, its missing parts supplied by reference TRBV7-2 and TRBJ2-7, is GAGVSQSPSNKVTEKGKDVELRCDPISGHTALYWYRQSLGQGLEFLIYFQGNSAPDKSGLPSDRFSAERTGGSVSTLTIQRTQQEDSAVYLCASRLAGAGSYEQYFGPGTRLTVT.

This clonotype came up a few times. The chain carries TRBV4-3 and TRBJ2-1; 8 nucleotides match TRBD2. This CDR3 region has 14 residues. CDR1 LGHNA and CDR2 YSLEER come from the germline V gene. V lost 3 bases to trimming and J lost 5 bases; unmatched junction nucleotides: 3. The CDR3 DNA reads TGCGCCAGCAGCCACAGCGGGAGTAACAATGAGCAGTTCTTC. This gives the protein CASSHSGSNNEQFF.

The table lists this clonotype with a few counts. J is TRBJ2-3 and V is TRBV20-1; D may be TRBD1 or TRBD2 (5 bases each). Germline V gene sequence: CDR1 DFQATT, CDR2 SNEGSKA (reference sequence). The V gene lost 2 bases and the J gene lost 2 bases, with 11 bases spanning the gap. This CDR3 is built from 14 residues. The CDR3 spells CSARWGRHTDTQYF. The CDR3 nucleotides are TGCAGTGCTAGATGGGGACGACACACAGATACGCAGTATTTT.

This chain joins TRBV3-1 and TRBJ1-5; D not resolved. The CDR3 loop spans 13 amino acids. Trimming left V 4 bases short and J 10 bases short, with 14 bases between. Germline V gene sequence: CDR1 LGHDT, CDR2 YNNKEL (reference sequence). CDR3 in DNA: TGTGCCAGCAGCCCCCAAGACGCTCGTCCCCAGCATTTT. This gives the protein CASSPQDARPQHF.

This clonotype appeared a few times. At one of its ends the junction is not consistent with the germline gene, which may arise from a read error. The chain employs TRBV6-1 and TRBJ2-1; the match to TRBD2 covers 8 bases. CDR3 size: 15 residues. Germline CDR1 reads MNHNS; CDR2 reads SASEGT. The CDR3 nucleotides are TGTGCCAGCAGTAAAGCGGGGGCGATCTACAATGAGCAGTTCTTC. Protein sequence: CASSKAGAIYNEQFF.

The rearrangement uses TRBV10-2 and TRBJ2-5; TRBD1 is a possible D gene (6 bases). Trimming removed 0 bases from V and 6 bases from J, with 11 bases in between. This CDR3 comprises 14 residues. CDR1 is WSHSY and CDR2 is SAAADI in the germline V gene. The CDR3 sequence is CASSESSGVKTQYF. In DNA, the CDR3 is TGCGCCAGCAGTGAGTCTTCAGGGGTAAAGACCCAGTACTTC.

This chain connects TRBV29-1 to TRBJ2-5, with D uncertain. This CDR3 has 11 residues. Germline CDR1 and CDR2: SQVTM and ANQGSEA. V shed 7 bases and J shed 5 bases, with 11 bases lying between them. Here the CDR3 DNA reads TGCAGCGGTGCACACGGGGAGACCCAGTACTTC. Translating it yields CSGAHGETQYF.

V is TRBV4-1 and J is TRBJ2-5, with a possible D match to TRBD1 (6 bases). Trimming removed 1 base at V and 5 bases at J, with 17 bases between. CDR1 MGHRA and CDR2 YSYEKL come from the germline V gene. The CDR3 is 16 residues long. The CDR3: CASSQGWDNVRETQYF. Written as DNA, the CDR3 is TGCGCCAGCAGCCAAGGGTGGGACAACGTACGGGAGACCCAGTACTTC.

The chain couples TRBV20-1 to TRBJ1-2; D is undetermined. CDR1 and CDR2 (germline): DFQATT, SNEGSKA (reference sequence). The CDR3 is made up of 11 amino acids. Trimming shortened V by 6 bases and J by 5 bases, and 10 bases separated the two germline ends. In DNA form, the CDR3 reads TGCAGTGCCCCAGGCGAATATGGCTACACCTTC. This encodes CSAPGEYGYTF.

This clonotype appeared a few times. The chain is built from TRBV24-1 and TRBJ2-7; TRBD1 matches 7 bases. The assigned J gene may be wrong: the sequence end matches TRBJ2-5 better. The germline V gene has CDR1 KGHDR and CDR2 SFDVKD. CDR3 length: 15 amino acids. The CDR3 sequence: CATSPRQGRGETQYF. As DNA, the CDR3 is TGTGCCACCAGCCCCCGACAGGGCCGAGGCGAGACCCAGTACTTC.

This rearrangement joins TRBV20-1 to TRBJ1-2; D gene ambiguous. Trimming pared 5 bases from V and 8 bases from J, leaving 3 bases between. Germline V gene lookup returns CDR1 DFQATT and CDR2 SNEGSKA (reference sequence). The CDR3 is 8 amino acids. The CDR3 nucleotides read TGCAGTGCTGGGGGCTACACCTTC. Its protein product is CSAGGYTF.

This clonotype was recorded a few times. V usage is TRBV12-5 and J usage is TRBJ2-1; D is unresolved. Trimming took 2 bases from V and 0 from J, leaving 11 bases between them. Per germline, CDR1 LGHNT and CDR2 FRNRAP. This CDR3 is 16 amino acids long. This chain's CDR3 is CASGLSGYSSYNEQFF. The DNA of the CDR3 is TGTGCTAGTGGTTTGTCTGGCTACAGCTCCTACAATGAGCAGTTCTTC.

The chain is built from TRBV12-5 and TRBJ2-3; D possibly matches TRBD1 or TRBD2 (5 bases each). Trimming shortened V by 0 bases and J by 4 bases, and 23 bases separated the two germline ends. Germline values: CDR1 LGHNT, CDR2 FRNRAP. The CDR3 has 19 amino acids. The CDR3 reads CASGLVRGERGTYADTQYF. As DNA, the CDR3 is TGTGCTAGTGGTTTGGTACGAGGGGAACGAGGCACGTACGCAGATACGCAGTATTTT.

This clonotype occurred a few times. The rearrangement uses TRBV20-1 and TRBJ1-6; 7 bases map to TRBD1. The germline CDR1 and CDR2 sequences are DFQATT and SNEGSKA (reference sequence). The CDR3 has 14 amino acids. V was clipped by 6 bases and J by 5 bases; unmatched bases: 7. The CDR3 loop reads CSAVSDRDNSPLHF. As DNA, the CDR3 is TGCAGTGCCGTCTCCGACAGGGATAATTCACCCCTCCACTTT.

This clonotype has only a few counts. This sequence joins TRBV4-2 and TRBJ2-7; the D gene is possibly TRBD2 (6 bases). CDR3 length: 16 amino acids. With 0 bases removed from V and 0 bases from J, the gap between germline ends came to 12 bases. Germline CDR1 reads LGHNA; CDR2 reads YNFKEQ. The CDR3 sequence is CASSQDWDSRSYEQYF. The CDR3 DNA reads TGTGCCAGCAGCCAAGATTGGGACTCGCGCTCCTACGAGCAGTACTTC.

CDR3 region: CASSLGLAGPEGTQYF. The CDR3 bases are TGTGCCAGCAGCTTGGGACTAGCGGGGCCAGAAGGGACCCAGTACTTC. The chain joins TRBV7-2 to TRBJ2-5, with 13 bases matching TRBD2. This CDR3 contains 16 residues. Germline V CDR1 and CDR2: SGHTA, FQGNSA. The V gene end was trimmed by 3 bases and the J gene end by 7 bases; junction bases not matched to a gene: 8. Together with reference TRBV7-2 and TRBJ2-5, the CDR3 gives the full variable domain: GAGVSQSPSNKVTEKGKDVELRCDPISGHTALYWYRQSLGQGLEFLIYFQGNSAPDKSGLPSDRFSAERTGGSVSTLTIQRTQQEDSAVYLCASSLGLAGPEGTQYFGPGTRLLVL.

The chain joins TRBV28 to TRBJ1-5; D is perhaps TRBD1 (5 bases). CDR1 and CDR2 from the germline V gene are MDHEN and SYDVKM. The CDR3 is 18 amino acids. The V gene lost 1 base and the J gene lost 0 bases, with 16 bases spanning the gap. CDR3 protein: CASSLYSGTGYSNQPQHF. The CDR3 DNA sequence: TGTGCCAGCAGTTTATATTCCGGGACGGGATATAGCAATCAGCCCCAGCATTTT. The full variable domain, completed using reference TRBV28 and TRBJ1-5, is DVKVTQSSRYLVKRTGEKVFLECVQDMDHENMFWYRQDPGLGLRLIYFSYDVKMKEKGDIPEGYSVSREKKERFSLILESASTNQTSMYLCASSLYSGTGYSNQPQHFGDGTRLSIL.

The gene calls are TRBV27 and TRBJ2-5; TRBD1 or TRBD2 may be the D gene (5 bases each). V lost 0 bases to trimming and J lost 2 bases, with 19 bases between them. Looked up from germline, CDR1 is MNHEY and CDR2 is SMNVEV (reference sequence). CDR3 length: 18 amino acids. CDR3 sequence reads: CASSLSGILGDLQETQYF. The CDR3 coding sequence is TGTGCCAGCAGTTTATCGGGTATTTTGGGGGATCTGCAAGAGACCCAGTACTTC.